This is a list of T cell receptor beta chains from one sample in a study of shared clonotypes between healthy human individuals. Profiled with immunoSEQ multiplex PCR; TCRdb holds only in-frame clones, not every one. The repertoire holds around 600,000 clones, roughly 98% seen once, with 0.3% to 0.35% in the top ten. Sequencing input: naive CD8+ T cells sorted from blood. These receptors came from a man aged 25-45 years in good health. The CDR3 runs from the conserved cysteine through the conserved F or W. Each record gives: V gene, D gene, clone size, J gene, CDR3 DNA, CDR3 protein. A D gene is named only where the DNA matches it firmly. Clone size is shown for a subset of rows, as once, few, many or a class of expanded clone.

V: TRBV7-9; D: TRBD2; size: .; J: TRBJ2-1; DNA: TGTGCCAGCAGCTTAGGGCTAGCGGGACCCTACAATGAGCAGTTCTTC; CDR3: CASSLGLAGPYNEQFF
V: TRBV4-1; D: TRBD2; size: .; J: TRBJ2-7; DNA: TGCGCCAGCAGCTTCCGACTAGCGGGAGATCGCGAGCAGTACTTC; CDR3: CASSFRLAGDREQYF
V: TRBV5-1; D: .; size: .; J: TRBJ1-2; DNA: TGCGCCAGCAGCTTGGGAGACTTGACAGCACACTATGGCTACACCTTC; CDR3: CASSLGDLTAHYGYTF
V: TRBV9; D: TRBD2; size: .; J: TRBJ2-1; DNA: TGTGCCAGCAGCGTAGGGGGGACTAGCGGGTGGAGCTCCTACAATGAGCAGTTCTTC; CDR3: CASSVGGTSGWSSYNEQFF
V: TRBV30; D: .; size: .; J: TRBJ1-3; DNA: TGTGCCTGGAGTTTGGGCGCTGGAAACACCATATATTTT; CDR3: CAWSLGAGNTIYF
V: TRBV6-1; D: .; size: .; J: TRBJ2-7; DNA: TGTGCCACCCTGACTCCGAGGGGCGAGCAGTACTTC; CDR3: CATLTPRGEQYF
V: TRBV7-9; D: .; size: .; J: TRBJ2-7; DNA: TGTGCCAGCAGCTTAGTGGTGTCGGGGGCCTACGAGCAGTACTTC; CDR3: CASSLVVSGAYEQYF
V: TRBV25-1; D: .; size: .; J: TRBJ2-2; DNA: TGTGCCAGCAGTGAATGGATCAACACCGGGGAGCTGTTTTTT; CDR3: CASSEWINTGELFF
V: TRBV5-4; D: .; size: .; J: TRBJ2-1; DNA: TGTGCCAGCAGCCGGAGGGACAATGAGCAGTTCTTC; CDR3: CASSRRDNEQFF
V: TRBV29-1; D: .; size: .; J: TRBJ1-1; DNA: TGCAGCGTTGGGGCAGGAGCTTTCTTT; CDR3: CSVGAGAFF
V: TRBV30; D: TRBD2; size: few; J: TRBJ2-3; DNA: TGTGCCTGGAGTGTTCGAGCGGGGCCAAGCACAGATACGCAGTATTTT; CDR3: CAWSVRAGPSTDTQYF
V: TRBV29-1; D: .; size: .; J: TRBJ2-7; DNA: TGCAGCGTTGACAAGGAAGGTAGCTACGAGCAGTACTTC; CDR3: CSVDKEGSYEQYF
V: TRBV29-1; D: TRBD1; size: .; J: TRBJ1-2; DNA: TGCAGCGTTGGAGGGACAGGAAGAGGCTACACCTTC; CDR3: CSVGGTGRGYTF
V: TRBV7-9; D: .; size: .; J: TRBJ2-7; DNA: TGTGCCAGCAGCTTAGCTTCCTTATACGAGCAGTACTTC; CDR3: CASSLASLYEQYF
V: TRBV27; D: TRBD1; size: .; J: TRBJ2-7; DNA: TGTGCCAGCTGCAACAGGGGGCGCGTTTGCGAGCAGTACTTC; CDR3: CASCNRGRVCEQYF
V: TRBV7-2; D: .; size: .; J: TRBJ2-7; DNA: TGTGCCAGCAGCTTCGGGACGTCGAACTACGAGCAGTACTTC; CDR3: CASSFGTSNYEQYF
V: TRBV30; D: .; size: .; J: TRBJ1-2; DNA: TGTGCCTGGAGTGAGCTTGGACCGCCCTTTCCTTATGGCTACACCTTC; CDR3: CAWSELGPPFPYGYTF
V: TRBV5-1; D: .; size: .; J: TRBJ2-1; DNA: TGCGCCAGCAGCTTGGCCAGGGCCCCCTACAATGAGCAGTTCTTC; CDR3: CASSLARAPYNEQFF
V: TRBV5-1; D: .; size: few; J: TRBJ2-7; DNA: TGCGCCAGCAGCATAACGGGTGGGGACTACGAGCAGTACTTC; CDR3: CASSITGGDYEQYF
V: TRBV11-2; D: TRBD1; size: .; J: TRBJ2-7; DNA: TGTGCCAGCAGCCCTCGGTGGACAGGAGAATCCTACGAGCAGTACTTC; CDR3: CASSPRWTGESYEQYF
V: TRBV6-5; D: .; size: .; J: TRBJ2-7; DNA: TGTGCCAGCAGCTGGCAGGGCTTCTACGAGCAGTACTTC; CDR3: CASSWQGFYEQYF
V: TRBV5-5; D: .; size: .; J: TRBJ1-1; DNA: TGTGCCAGCAGCTTGATATCGGGTTTCGCTGAAGCTTTCTTT; CDR3: CASSLISGFAEAFF
V: TRBV11-3; D: .; size: .; J: TRBJ2-1; DNA: TGTGCCAGCAGCCCCGAACCAGGCCCGTCGTCTACTGGGAATGAGCAGTTCTTC; CDR3: CASSPEPGPSSTGNEQFF
V: TRBV6-1; D: .; size: .; J: TRBJ1-1; DNA: TGTGCCAGCACCGGTCCGTCTGAAGCTTTCTTT; CDR3: CASTGPSEAFF
V: TRBV6-1; D: .; size: .; J: TRBJ2-3; DNA: TGTGCCAGCAGTGAACAGGAGGGCAGGACGCAGTATTTT; CDR3: CASSEQEGRTQYF
V: TRBV28; D: .; size: .; J: TRBJ1-3; DNA: TGTGCCAGCAGTTTCTGGGGCAACGGAAACACCATATATTTT; CDR3: CASSFWGNGNTIYF
V: TRBV6-1; D: .; size: .; J: TRBJ1-5; DNA: TGTGCCAGCAGTGACTATGCAACAGTGAAGAGCAATCAGCCCCAGCATTTT; CDR3: CASSDYATVKSNQPQHF
V: TRBV15; D: .; size: once; J: TRBJ1-2; DNA: TGTGCCACCAGCAGAGACTCCCAACAGGGCTCCTATGGCTACACCTTC; CDR3: CATSRDSQQGSYGYTF
V: TRBV9; D: .; size: .; J: TRBJ2-1; DNA: TGTGCCAGCAGCGTGGACGGAGGTTCCTACAATGAGCAGTTCTTC; CDR3: CASSVDGGSYNEQFF
V: TRBV7-3; D: .; size: .; J: TRBJ2-2; DNA: TGTGCCAGCAGCAAAATCCGGGGTGGGAGAACCGGGGAGCTGTTTTTT; CDR3: CASSKIRGGRTGELFF
V: TRBV11-3; D: TRBD1; size: .; J: TRBJ2-7; DNA: TGTGCCAGCAGCCCAGGTACCTCCGGGACAGGAGGCTACGAGCAGTACTTC; CDR3: CASSPGTSGTGGYEQYF
V: TRBV27; D: .; size: .; J: TRBJ2-7; DNA: TGTGCCAGCAGTACGGGCGGGCCGTACGAGCAGTACTTC; CDR3: CASSTGGPYEQYF
V: TRBV7-2; D: .; size: .; J: TRBJ2-1; DNA: TGTGCCAGCAGCCCGCACCGGGACCACCCCTACAATGAGCAGTTCTTC; CDR3: CASSPHRDHPYNEQFF
V: TRBV11-2; D: .; size: .; J: TRBJ2-1; DNA: TGTGCCAGCAGCTTGGGCCACAATTATGGGAATGAGCAGTTCTTC; CDR3: CASSLGHNYGNEQFF
V: TRBV10-1; D: TRBD2; size: .; J: TRBJ2-7; DNA: TGCGCCAGCAGTGAGGGGCTAGCGGGCGGCGACGAGCAGTACTTC; CDR3: CASSEGLAGGDEQYF
V: TRBV5-5; D: .; size: .; J: TRBJ1-3; DNA: TGTGCCAGCAGCTTGGCTAGCCGAGGAAACACCATATATTTT; CDR3: CASSLASRGNTIYF
V: TRBV5-6; D: TRBD2; size: .; J: TRBJ2-3; DNA: TGTGCCAGCAGCTCCCTTACTAGCGGGAGGGCCATAGATACGCAGTATTTT; CDR3: CASSSLTSGRAIDTQYF
V: TRBV27; D: TRBD2; size: .; J: TRBJ2-1; DNA: TGTGCCAGCAGTTTAGGGGCGGGAGGGCCTTCGTTTTACAATGAGCAGTTCTTC; CDR3: CASSLGAGGPSFYNEQFF